These 7 T cell receptor beta chains originate from one sample sequenced in a study of blood T cell repertoires in COVID-19. Libraries were prepared by immunoSEQ multiplex PCR; TCRdb keeps only in-frame clonotypes and omits some of them. Among roughly 110,000 clones, around 89% were seen once, and the ten largest hold approximately 4.9%. Input material: peripheral blood. The receptors shown here come from a man between 35 and 55 years old with active or convalescent COVID-19.

The gene calls are TRBV19 and TRBJ2-3; 7 bases are shared with TRBD1. Looked up from germline, CDR1 is LNHDA and CDR2 is SQIVND (reference sequence). V gave up 5 bases and J gave up 2 bases; unmatched junction bases: 10. This CDR3 has 16 amino acids. The CDR3 loop is CASSRRSQGVTDTQYF. Here the CDR3 DNA reads TGTGCCAGTAGTCGACGGTCCCAGGGGGTCACAGATACGCAGTATTTT.

V and J are TRBV18 and TRBJ2-3; 9 bases agree with TRBD2. Germline-derived CDR1 and CDR2 are KGHSH and LQKENI. This CDR3 region has 15 residues. V dropped 3 bases and J dropped 7; count of bases not matched to a gene: 8. The CDR3 spells CASSPGTSSQHTQYF. DNA of the CDR3: TGTGCCAGCTCACCTGGGACTAGCAGTCAGCATACGCAGTATTTT.

This chain's CDR3 is CASSQEGPISLRRVYF. CDR3 DNA: TGCGCCAGCAGCCAAGAGGGTCCCATTTCCCTCCGGAGAGTATATTTT. The genes are TRBV4-1 and TRBJ1-3; D call uncertain. Per the germline V gene, CDR1 is MGHRA and CDR2 is YSYEKL. V lost 0 bases, J lost 14 bases, and 23 bases lay in between. The CDR3 contains 16 residues.

V gene TRBV29-1 combines with J gene TRBJ2-1, with TRBD1 matching 7 bases. V lost 1 base and J lost 4; bases outside the gene matches: 7. In germline, CDR1 is SQVTM, CDR2 ANQGSEA. This CDR3 is built from 15 residues. The CDR3, as DNA: TGCAGCGTTGAAGGTCGGGACAGAAATTACAATGAGCAGTTCTTC. This encodes CSVEGRDRNYNEQFF.

The chain carries TRBV5-6 and TRBJ1-5, with D unclear. V lost 2 bases to trimming and J lost 0 bases, with 6 bases between them. This CDR3 spans 14 amino acids. CDR1 is SGHDT, CDR2 YYEEEE, per germline. The CDR3 here is CASSLFNSNQPQHF. DNA for the CDR3: TGTGCCAGCAGCTTATTTAATAGCAATCAGCCCCAGCATTTT.

The rearrangement uses TRBV6-4 and TRBJ1-6; 9 bases agree with TRBD1. Germline loops: CDR1 MRHNA, CDR2 SNTAGT. The CDR3 runs 15 residues. V was clipped by 1 base and J by 7 bases; unmatched bases: 2. CDR3 bases: TGTGCCAGCAGTGACTTCGGGACAGGGAATTCACCCCTCCACTTT. Its translation is CASSDFGTGNSPLHF.

This rearrangement joins TRBV14 to TRBJ1-3; possibly TRBD1 for D (5 bases). This CDR3 comprises 16 residues. Germline V gene sequence: CDR1 SGHDN, CDR2 FVKESK. V dropped 0 bases and J dropped 3 bases, with 12 bases sitting between them. CDR3 sequence: CASSQEEGLGGNTIYF. CDR3 sequence (DNA): TGTGCCAGCAGCCAAGAGGAGGGGCTAGGTGGAAACACCATATATTTT.